This is a list of T cell receptor beta chains from one sample in a study of T cell responses to AZD1222 COVID-19 vaccine. Measured with immunoSEQ multiplex PCR; TCRdb has only the in-frame clones, and not every one. The top ten hold roughly 2.3% of the sample, which has roughly 150,000 clones, roughly 92% seen once. The sample in question was peripheral blood, obtained on day 0 of AZD1222 vaccination. The receptors were sampled from an adult in good health. CDR3s include the opening cysteine and the closing phenylalanine or tryptophan. D genes are given only for firm matches. Clone sizes are given selectively: once, few, many, or a class where the clone is expanded.

j_call,v_call,d_call,clone_size,cdr3_nt,cdr3_aa
TRBJ1-3,TRBV6-6,-,-,TGTGCCAGCAGTCTTGGACAGTTCTCTGGAAACACCATATATTTT,CASSLGQFSGNTIYF
TRBJ1-6,TRBV2,-,-,TGTGCCAGCAGTTTCCAAGGACAGCTAAATTCACCCCTCCACTTT,CASSFQGQLNSPLHF
TRBJ2-1,TRBV5-1,-,-,TGCGCCAGCAGCTTGGACGCTTCAGGGCCCAATGAGCAGTTCTTC,CASSLDASGPNEQFF
TRBJ1-2,TRBV28,-,-,TGTGCCAGCAGTTCTGACAGACCTACTAACTATGGCTACACCTTC,CASSSDRPTNYGYTF
TRBJ1-4,TRBV25-1,TRBD1,-,TGTGCCAGCACTGACAGGGGAGTCAGGGAAAAACTGTTTTTT,CASTDRGVREKLFF
TRBJ1-2,TRBV12-3/TRBV12-4,-,-,TGTGCCAGCAGTACTGAAGCAAACTATGGCTACACCTTC,CASSTEANYGYTF
TRBJ2-3,TRBV20-1,-,once,TGCAGTGAGGGGGGAGAGGATACGCAGTATTTT,CSEGGEDTQYF
TRBJ2-7,TRBV9,TRBD2,-,TGTGCCAGCAGCGGTCTAGCGGGCTACGAGCAGTACTTC,CASSGLAGYEQYF
TRBJ1-1,TRBV6-1,TRBD1,-,TGTGCCAGCAGTGAGGACAGGGGGGACACTGAAGCTTTCTTT,CASSEDRGDTEAFF
TRBJ2-7,TRBV19,TRBD2,-,TGTGCCAGTAGTACTAGCGGGAGGGCCGAGCAGTACTTC,CASSTSGRAEQYF
TRBJ1-2,TRBV12-3/TRBV12-4,-,-,TGTGCCAGCAGTCCGCAGGGAGTTAATGGCTACACCTTC,CASSPQGVNGYTF
TRBJ2-7,TRBV27,TRBD2,-,TGTGCCAGGACAGCGGGAGAGGCCTACGAGCAGTACTTC,CARTAGEAYEQYF
TRBJ2-1,TRBV25-1,-,-,TGTGCCAGCAGTGAATGTAGGGGGGTTCCCTACAATGAGCAGTTCTTC,CASSECRGVPYNEQFF
TRBJ1-1,TRBV4-1,-,-,TGCGCCAGCAGGGGTATGAACACTGAAGCTTTCTTT,CASRGMNTEAFF
TRBJ2-7,TRBV9,-,-,TGTGCCAGCAGCGTAGAAGACGCTCCTGGGCCCTACGAGCAGTACTTC,CASSVEDAPGPYEQYF
TRBJ2-7,TRBV7-8,-,-,TGTGCCAGCAGACCTCGGGTGAGCTCCTACGAGCAGTACTTC,CASRPRVSSYEQYF
TRBJ2-4,TRBV6-4,-,-,TGTGCCAGCAGTCCCGGGTGGGTGCTAGCCAAAAACATTCAGTACTTC,CASSPGWVLAKNIQYF
TRBJ2-1,TRBV11-2,-,-,TGTGCCAGCAGCTCGGGGCCCTCCTCTGACAATGAGCAGTTCTTC,CASSSGPSSDNEQFF
TRBJ1-5,TRBV5-1,TRBD1,-,TGCGCCAGCAGCTTCGGGGACAGGGATAACCAGCCCCAGCATTTT,CASSFGDRDNQPQHF
TRBJ1-1,TRBV29-1,TRBD1,-,TGCAGCGGTGACAGGGGAGCCTCTGGCACTGAAGCTTTCTTT,CSGDRGASGTEAFF
TRBJ2-7,TRBV30,TRBD2,once,TGTGCCTGGAGTGTATCTGAACTAGCGGGATATAGCGAGTACTTC,CAWSVSELAGYSEYF
TRBJ2-6,TRBV5-6,-,-,TGTGCCAGCAGCTTTTTCTCTGGGGCCAACGTCCTGACTTTC,CASSFFSGANVLTF
TRBJ2-3,TRBV7-6,TRBD2,-,TGTGCCAGCAGCTTGGTCCCTCTAGCGGGCCCCACAGATACGCAGTATTTT,CASSLVPLAGPTDTQYF
TRBJ1-2,TRBV6-2/TRBV6-3,-,few,TGTGCCAGCAGCCCCGGGCATCCGGAGGGCTACACCTTC,CASSPGHPEGYTF
TRBJ2-7,TRBV18,-,-,TGTGCCAGCTCATCACGACAAAGGAGCTCCTACGAGCAGTACTTC,CASSSRQRSSYEQYF
TRBJ1-6,TRBV5-1,TRBD1,few,TGCGCCAGCAGCCCTGGAGACAGGGAAAATTCACCCCTCCACTTT,CASSPGDRENSPLHF
TRBJ1-2,TRBV9,-,-,TGTGCCAGCAGCGTAGGCACAGGGAACTATGGCTACACCTTC,CASSVGTGNYGYTF
TRBJ2-1,TRBV7-7,-,once,TGTGCCAGCAGCCCCTCCGGGTGGGGAGAGCAGTTCTTC,CASSPSGWGEQFF
TRBJ1-2,TRBV29-1,TRBD1,once,TGCAGCGTCGATCTTGAGACAGGGCGTGGCTACACCTTC,CSVDLETGRGYTF
TRBJ2-3,TRBV29-1,-,-,TGCAGCGTTGAAAGCACAGATACGCAGTATTTT,CSVESTDTQYF
TRBJ2-7,TRBV16,TRBD1,-,TGTGCCAGCAGCCCACCCCTCGACAGGGGGGTCTACGAGCAGTACTTC,CASSPPLDRGVYEQYF
TRBJ1-6,TRBV27,-,-,TGTGCCAGCAGTTCCGGGACCGGCAATTCACCCCTCCACTTT,CASSSGTGNSPLHF
TRBJ2-4,TRBV30,-,-,TGTGCCGGGAAACGGCGCGGTGGGGGGCAAAACATTCAGTACTTC,CAGKRRGGGQNIQYF
TRBJ2-3,TRBV7-2,TRBD2,-,TGTGCCAGCAGCTTAGCGCTAGCGGGGAGCACAGATACGCAGTATTTT,CASSLALAGSTDTQYF